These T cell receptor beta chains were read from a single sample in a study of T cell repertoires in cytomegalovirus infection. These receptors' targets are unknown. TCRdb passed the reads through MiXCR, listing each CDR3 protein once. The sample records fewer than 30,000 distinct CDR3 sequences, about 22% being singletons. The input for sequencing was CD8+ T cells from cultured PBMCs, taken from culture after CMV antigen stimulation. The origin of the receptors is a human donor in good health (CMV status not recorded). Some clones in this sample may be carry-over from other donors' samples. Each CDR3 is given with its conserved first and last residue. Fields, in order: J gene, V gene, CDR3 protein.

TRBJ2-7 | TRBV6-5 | CASSWRTGGYEQYF
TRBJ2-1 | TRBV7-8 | CASSLVGELRYNEQFF
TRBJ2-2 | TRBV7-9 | CASSLAQGESLTGELFF
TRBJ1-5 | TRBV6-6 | CASSRQVSNQPQHF
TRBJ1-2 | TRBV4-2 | CASSQFLGGNYGYTF
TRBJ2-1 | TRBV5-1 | CASSLRTDANEQFF
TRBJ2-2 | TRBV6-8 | CASSYLGADTGELFF
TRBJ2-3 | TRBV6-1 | CASSRNTAVDTQYF
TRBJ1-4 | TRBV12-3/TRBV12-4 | CASSLQGTREKLFF
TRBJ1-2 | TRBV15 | CATSRGIEGLYGYTF
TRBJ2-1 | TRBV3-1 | CASSQGASGGTTSYNEQFF
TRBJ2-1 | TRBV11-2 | CASSLGDEASSYNEQFF
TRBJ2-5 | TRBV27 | CASSFSGEVSETQYF
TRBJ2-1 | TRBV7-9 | CASSFSGGPQFF
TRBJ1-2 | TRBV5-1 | CASSLLPTGTGEMDGYTF
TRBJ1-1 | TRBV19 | CASSPGGSDTEAFF
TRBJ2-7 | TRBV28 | CASSTQGRYEQYF
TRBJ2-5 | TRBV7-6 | CASSLVVGQETQYF
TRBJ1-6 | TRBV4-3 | CASSQDRAAANRSPLHF
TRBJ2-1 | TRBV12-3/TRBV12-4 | CASSSVTPHNEQFF
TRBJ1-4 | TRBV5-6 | CASSQGTGIANEKLFF
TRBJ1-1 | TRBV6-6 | CASSYSLGVTDTEAFF
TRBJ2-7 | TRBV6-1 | CASSEGRRSSYEQYF
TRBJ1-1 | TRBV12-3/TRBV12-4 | CASSYLRGNTEAFF
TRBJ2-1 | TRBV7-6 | CASSLVSGDYNEQFF
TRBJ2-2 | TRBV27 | CASSFGASTGELFF
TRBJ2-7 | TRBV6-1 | CASSSIPGPIPGEQYF
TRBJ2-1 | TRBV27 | CASSLSGLDEQFF
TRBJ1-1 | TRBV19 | CASTPTREVPEAFF
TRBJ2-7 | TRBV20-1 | CSPRTGTGRSYEQYF
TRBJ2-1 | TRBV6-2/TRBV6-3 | CASSFGGGIEQFF
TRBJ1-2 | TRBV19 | CASSIGGFSYGYTF
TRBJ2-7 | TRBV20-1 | CSARRDRGVYEQYF
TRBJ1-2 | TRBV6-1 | CASSSRGRRGYTF